This T cell receptor beta chain was documented in a study of cytomegalovirus exposure and HLA in healthy donors. A multiplex PCR was run with 60 Vbeta primers and 13 Jbeta primers. TCRdb's table, derived via immunoSEQ multiplex PCR, lists solely in-frame clones and lacks some. The sample lists about 130,000 clones, 75% to 80% occurring once. This CDR3 comprises 15 residues. Trimming took 7 bases from V and 2 from J; bases not matched to a gene: 9. Germline loops: CDR1 GTSNPN, CDR2 SVGIG (reference sequence). The sample consisted of PBMCs. J is TRBJ2-4 and V is TRBV30; 9 bases match TRBD2. This clonotype was sampled from a man aged 25-40 years in good health and CMV-seronegative. The CDR3 spells CASSAGGVTKNIQYF. The DNA of the CDR3 is TGTGCCTCCTCCGCGGGGGGGGTGACCAAAAACATTCAGTACTTC. The full variable domain, its missing parts supplied by reference TRBV30 and TRBJ2-4, is SQTIHQWPATLVQPVGSPLSLECTVEGTSNPNLYWYRQAAGRGLQLLFYSVGIGQISSEVPQNLSASRPQDRQFILSSKKLLLSDSGFYLCASSAGGVTKNIQYFGAGTRLSVL.